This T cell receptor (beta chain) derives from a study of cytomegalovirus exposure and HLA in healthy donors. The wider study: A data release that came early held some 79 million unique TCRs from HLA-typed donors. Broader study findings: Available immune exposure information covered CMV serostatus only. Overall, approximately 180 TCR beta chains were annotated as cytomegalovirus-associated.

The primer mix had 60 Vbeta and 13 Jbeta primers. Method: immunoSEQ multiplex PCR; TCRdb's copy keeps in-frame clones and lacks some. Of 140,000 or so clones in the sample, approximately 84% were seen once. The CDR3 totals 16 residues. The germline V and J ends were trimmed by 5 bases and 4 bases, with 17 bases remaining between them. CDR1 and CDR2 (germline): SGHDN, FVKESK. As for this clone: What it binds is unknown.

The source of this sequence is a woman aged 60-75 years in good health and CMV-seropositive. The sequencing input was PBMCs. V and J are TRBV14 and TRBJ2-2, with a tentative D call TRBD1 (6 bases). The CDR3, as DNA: TGTGCCAGCAGCTTTCTCCCGGGACATAGCACCGGGGAGCTGTTTTTT. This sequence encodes CASSFLPGHSTGELFF.